These T cell receptor beta chains were read from a single sample in a study of blood T cell repertoires in COVID-19. Repertoires were generated with immunoSEQ multiplex PCR, while TCRdb's copy carries only in-frame clones and drops some. The table includes more than 60,000 clones, approximately 79% detected once. The source material was peripheral blood. The origin of the receptors is a human donor with acute or convalescent COVID-19. The donor label of this sample is uncertain. CDR3s include the opening cysteine and the closing phenylalanine or tryptophan. The order of the fields is D gene, clone size, V gene, J gene, CDR3 DNA, CDR3 protein. A D gene is named only where the DNA matches it firmly. For some rows the clone size is stated as once, few or many, or as a class when expanded; others skip it.

TRBD1	-	TRBV10-3	TRBJ1-1	TGTGCCATCGGCCCAGGACAGGGGGCCCCGAACACTGAAGCTTTCTTT	CAIGPGQGAPNTEAFF
TRBD2	-	TRBV19	TRBJ2-7	TGTGCCAGTAGTGGGTCCCGGGGGGGGCGAGACGAGCAGTACTTC	CASSGSRGGRDEQYF
TRBD1	-	TRBV6-5	TRBJ2-1	TGTGCCAGCAGTTACGGCAGGGGGCCGCGTGACAATGAGCAGTTCTTC	CASSYGRGPRDNEQFF
TRBD1	few	TRBV10-2	TRBJ1-2	TGCGCCAGCAGTGAAGGACAGGGAAGAGCTAACTATGGCTACACCTTC	CASSEGQGRANYGYTF
-	-	TRBV7-3	TRBJ2-3	TGTGCCAGCAGCTTAAACGGGGGCACAGATACGCAGTATTTT	CASSLNGGTDTQYF
TRBD2	-	TRBV7-6	TRBJ2-3	TGTGCCAGCAGCTTGGGAGCGGGAGGGCAGAAGCAGTATTTT	CASSLGAGGQKQYF
-	few	TRBV5-6	TRBJ2-5	TGTGCCAGCAGCTTGACTCCCAGGGAGACCCAGTACTTC	CASSLTPRETQYF
TRBD1	-	TRBV19	TRBJ2-3	TGTGCCAGTTGCCAAAACAGGGGACAGACAGATACGCAGTATTTT	CASCQNRGQTDTQYF
-	-	TRBV7-6	TRBJ2-5	TGTGCCAGCAGCTTATCCACGGGGAAGGGAGAGACCCAGTACTTC	CASSLSTGKGETQYF
-	-	TRBV28	TRBJ1-4	TGTGCCAGCAGTTTACCAGGGGCACTGGGGGAAAAACTGTTTTTT	CASSLPGALGEKLFF
-	-	TRBV11-2	TRBJ1-2	TGTGCCAGCAGCTTAAGTTGGGGCGGACCGCACTATGGCTACACCTTC	CASSLSWGGPHYGYTF
TRBD1	-	TRBV9	TRBJ1-1	TGTGCCAGCAGCGCGCTAGGGACAGGGGTGAACACTGAAGCTTTCTTT	CASSALGTGVNTEAFF
TRBD1	-	TRBV6-5	TRBJ2-7	TGTGCCAGCAGCCCCGGGACAGCCTCCTACGAGCAGTACTTC	CASSPGTASYEQYF
-	-	TRBV6-5	TRBJ1-4	TGTGCCAGCAGTTACGGTGGCATTAATGAAAAACTGTTTTTT	CASSYGGINEKLFF
-	few	TRBV18	TRBJ1-1	TGTGCCAGCTCACCTGACTGGTACACTGAAGCTTTCTTT	CASSPDWYTEAFF
TRBD1	-	TRBV19	TRBJ1-6	TGTGCCAGTAGTTCCCGACAGGGACGTTCGGCCCTCCACTTT	CASSSRQGRSALHF
TRBD1	once	TRBV2	TRBJ1-3	TGTGCCAGCAGACTACAGGGGTCTGGAAACACCATATATTTT	CASRLQGSGNTIYF
TRBD2	-	TRBV9	TRBJ2-1	TGTGCCAGCAGCCGGGAGGGTTGGGATGAGCAGTTCTTC	CASSREGWDEQFF
-	-	TRBV19	TRBJ2-1	TGTGCCAGTAGTATCAGGTACAATGAGCAGTTCTTC	CASSIRYNEQFF
TRBD2	-	TRBV5-6	TRBJ2-5	TGTGCCAGCAGCTTGGTCCTAGCGGGACGGTACCAAGAGACCCAGTACTTC	CASSLVLAGRYQETQYF
-	-	TRBV12-3/TRBV12-4	TRBJ1-2	TGTGCCAGCAGTCTGGGGGGGGCCTATGGCTACACCTTC	CASSLGGAYGYTF
-	-	TRBV30	TRBJ1-2	TGTGCCTGGAGTGAACCGGGGGGCTACACCTTC	CAWSEPGGYTF
TRBD1	-	TRBV19	TRBJ2-7	TGTGCCAGTAGTAACACACGACAGGGGATGACCTACGAGCAGTACTTC	CASSNTRQGMTYEQYF
-	-	TRBV27	TRBJ2-2	TGTGCCAGCAGTTTAGAACAGGTCACCACCGGGGAGCTGTTTTTT	CASSLEQVTTGELFF